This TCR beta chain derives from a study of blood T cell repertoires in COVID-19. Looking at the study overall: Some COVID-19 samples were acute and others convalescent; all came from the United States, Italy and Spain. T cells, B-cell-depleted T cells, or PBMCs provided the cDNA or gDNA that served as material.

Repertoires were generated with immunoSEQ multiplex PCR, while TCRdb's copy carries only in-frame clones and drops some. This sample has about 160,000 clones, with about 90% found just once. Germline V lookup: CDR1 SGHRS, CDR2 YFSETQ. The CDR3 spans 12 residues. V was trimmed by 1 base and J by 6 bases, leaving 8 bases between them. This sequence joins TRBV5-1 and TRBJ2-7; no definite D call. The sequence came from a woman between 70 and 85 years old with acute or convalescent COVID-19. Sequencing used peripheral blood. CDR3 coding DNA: TGCGCCAGCAGCTTGACGGAGCGCGAGCAGTACTTC. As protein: CASSLTEREQYF.